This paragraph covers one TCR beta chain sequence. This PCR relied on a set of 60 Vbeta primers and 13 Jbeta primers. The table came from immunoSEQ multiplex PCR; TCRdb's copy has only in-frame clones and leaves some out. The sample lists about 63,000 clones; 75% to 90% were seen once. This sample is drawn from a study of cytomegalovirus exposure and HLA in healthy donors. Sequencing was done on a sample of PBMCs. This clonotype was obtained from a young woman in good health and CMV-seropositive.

The CDR3: CASTKLAGGVTGELFF. CDR3 sequence (DNA): TGTGCCAGTACCAAACTAGCGGGAGGGGTCACCGGGGAGCTGTTTTTT. The rearrangement uses TRBV19 and TRBJ2-2; TRBD2 agrees at 13 bases. V was clipped by 7 bases and J by 4 bases; unmatched bases: 6. Germline V gene lookup returns CDR1 LNHDA and CDR2 SQIVND (reference sequence). The CDR3 is 16 residues long.